This T cell receptor beta chain derives from a study of T-cell memory formation after mild COVID-19. General study results and limits: Among CD4+ contracting clones, most were CM and EM, and CD8+ ones EMRA. Later expanders leaned CD4+, whereas day 15 to 85 contracting clones were balanced CD4/CD8. Unconfirmed was the SARS-CoV-2 specificity of second-wave clones that peaked on day 37.

Via MiXCR, TCRdb re-called the 5' RACE reads, giving one row per CDR3 protein. The table has 360,000 or so distinct CDR3 sequences, under 30% seen once. The sample holds a few counts of this clonotype. Its antigen is not known. The CDR3 length is 14 residues. CDR1 is SGDLS, CDR2 YYNGEE, per germline. Trimming pared 3 bases from V and 3 bases from J, leaving 10 bases between. V usage is TRBV9 and J usage is TRBJ1-3, with a tentative D call TRBD1 (5 bases). Input material: PBMCs or a T cell subset sorted from them (not recorded which). This sequence was found in an adult woman who had mild COVID-19 (a few samples of this study predate the infection). Cell type and time point are not known. CDR3 sequence: CASSAEGNGNTIYF. In DNA form, the CDR3 reads TGTGCCAGCAGCGCGGAGGGGAATGGAAACACCATATATTTT.